This TCR beta chain was obtained from a study of cytomegalovirus exposure and HLA in healthy donors. Germline V gene sequence: CDR1 SGHDT, CDR2 YYEEEE. The CDR3 has 14 amino acids. V shed 4 bases, J shed 12 bases, and the junction held 9 bases outside the gene matches. Regarding the study as a whole: TCR beta chains associated with HLA were, in a later analysis, more clonally expanded than equally common others. Across donors, most TCRs were seen rarely, yet some public ones were widespread. Accurate predictions that matched the HLA-A and HLA-B alleles of most subjects were reportedly made from TCR beta sequences.

This clone was recorded a few times. Antigen unknown. The PCR employed 60 Vbeta primers together with 13 Jbeta primers. Method: immunoSEQ multiplex PCR; TCRdb's copy keeps in-frame clones and lacks some. The table lists over 85,000 clones, under 75% of them singletons. Healthy people donating bone marrow made up the donors. The chain is built from TRBV5-6 and TRBJ2-6, with 8 bases aligning to TRBD1. The sequencing input was PBMCs. The TCR was taken from a female donor in good health and CMV-seronegative. The CDR3 coding sequence is TGTGCCAGCAGCACTGGACAGGGCTTCGGCGTCCTGACTTTC. It translates to CASSTGQGFGVLTF.